This TCR beta chain derives from a study of CD8 T cells in Susac syndrome. Study-wide context: When blood was collected, patients with Susac syndrome were therapy-naive, were taking corticosteroids, or were receiving intravenous immunoglobulin alone.

This clonotype has a single count. V gave up 3 bases and J gave up 5 bases, with 12 bases separating them. The CDR3 loop spans 14 amino acids. Germline V gene data show CDR1 as LGHDT and CDR2 as YNNKEL (reference sequence). TCR beta sequencing was performed on blood CD8+ and CD4+ T cells. Bulk CD8+ and CD4+ cells came from magnetic negative isolation; CD8+ TEMRA by FACS. About 0.5 to 1 ug RNA was reverse transcribed with random hexamers. Amplification of TCR beta CDR3 by immunoSEQ multiplex PCR spanned 54 Vbeta and 13 Jbeta. MiXCR was run by TCRdb on the immunoSEQ multiplex PCR reads, yielding one entry per CDR3 protein. The sample lists 160,000 or so distinct CDR3 sequences, roughly 94% occurring once.

The clonotype originates from a human donor with Susac syndrome. The sequenced sample was CD4+ T cells from PBMCs. This sequence joins TRBV3-1 and TRBJ2-3; no clear D. CDR3 coding DNA: TGTGCCAGCAGCCACGATACTCGGATAGATACGCAGTATTTT. It specifies CASSHDTRIDTQYF.